A selection of T cell receptor beta chains follows, all from one sample in a study of CD8 T cells in ankylosing spondylitis. TCRdb itself ran the 5' RACE reads through MiXCR, one entry per CDR3 protein. The sample consists of around 160,000 distinct CDR3 sequences, around a tenth of them appearing once. The source material was blood, either unsorted or a sorted T cell fraction (not recorded which). The receptors come from a male donor with ankylosing spondylitis or in good health (not recorded which). Each CDR3 is given with its conserved first and last residue. A D gene is named only where the DNA matches it firmly. Size tells how often a clone was seen (once, few, many) or the class of an expanded clone, and some rows leave it out.

cdr3_nt	cdr3_aa	clone_size	v_call	cdr3_length	j_call	d_call
TGCAGTGCTAGAGATGATTCCCGGACAGCTTACCAAGAGACCCAGTACTTC	CSARDDSRTAYQETQYF	many	TRBV20-1	17	TRBJ2-5	.
TGCGCCAGCAGCCTGGGACAGGGGGCCCCAGCTACATCCTACGAGCAGTACTTC	CASSLGQGAPATSYEQYF	many	TRBV5-1	18	TRBJ2-7	TRBD1
TGCAGCGTTGATGTTGGGAAAAGGAACACTGAAGCTTTCTTT	CSVDVGKRNTEAFF	many	TRBV29-1	14	TRBJ1-1	.
TGTGCCAGCAGCCCGGGGATCTCTCGCTCTGGGGCCAACGTCCTGACTTTC	CASSPGISRSGANVLTF	many	TRBV7-6	17	TRBJ2-6	.
TGTGCCAGCACTCTACGACAGGGGCAAGAGACCCAGTACTTC	CASTLRQGQETQYF	many	TRBV12-3/TRBV12-4	14	TRBJ2-5	TRBD1
TGTGCCAGCAGTTACTCGGGAGGACAGGGGACCTTATACAATGAGCAGTTCTTC	CASSYSGGQGTLYNEQFF	few	TRBV6-2/TRBV6-3	18	TRBJ2-1	TRBD1
TGTGCCAGCCACGTATCGTCCGGGACTACAGGTGCTGGGGAGCAGTTCTTC	CASHVSSGTTGAGEQFF	many	TRBV6-1	17	TRBJ2-1	TRBD2
TGCGCCAGCAGCCAAGGGCACGGGGGCCCCGACGAGCAGTACTTC	CASSQGHGGPDEQYF	.	TRBV4-3	15	TRBJ2-7	.
TGCAGCGTTGATGTCGAAGGGACTACCTTTGGGTACGAGCAGTACTTC	CSVDVEGTTFGYEQYF	.	TRBV29-1	16	TRBJ2-7	TRBD2
TGCGCCAGCAGCTTGGGAGGACAGGAACTCAGCACAGATACGCAGTATTTT	CASSLGGQELSTDTQYF	many	TRBV5-1	17	TRBJ2-3	TRBD1
TGCGCCAGCAGCCTCGACAGGGGAGGCGGCTACACCTTC	CASSLDRGGGYTF	many	TRBV5-1	13	TRBJ1-2	TRBD1
TGTGCCAGCAGCTTAGATGGGGAGCAGTACTTC	CASSLDGEQYF	.	TRBV7-8	11	TRBJ2-7	.
TGTGCCAGCACCGGACTAGCGGGAGTCCCGTACTTC	CASTGLAGVPYF	medium-sized	TRBV27	12	TRBJ2-7	TRBD2
TGTGCCAGCAGCCCCGGACAGGGGATCTACGAGCAGTACTTC	CASSPGQGIYEQYF	.	TRBV3-1	14	TRBJ2-7	TRBD1
TGTGCCAGCAGTCAGAATCGGGGGAGCTCCTACAATGAGCAGTTCTTC	CASSQNRGSSYNEQFF	few	TRBV12-3/TRBV12-4	16	TRBJ2-1	.
TGTGCCCTAGGGGGAGGGGGCAGGGAGACCCAGTACTTC	CALGGGGRETQYF	.	TRBV28	13	TRBJ2-5	.
TGTGCCAGCTCGAACAGGGGACCATCCTACAATGAGCAGTTCTTC	CASSNRGPSYNEQFF	.	TRBV6-2/TRBV6-3	15	TRBJ2-1	TRBD1
TGCAGCGTCTCGGTTGTCCCGAACACCGGGGAGCTGTTTTTT	CSVSVVPNTGELFF	many	TRBV29-1	14	TRBJ2-2	.
TGCAGCGCGAAGATTGGGAGCAATGAGCAGTTCTTC	CSAKIGSNEQFF	.	TRBV29-1	12	TRBJ2-1	.
TGTGCCAGCAGTCGAGACCGGGAGACCCAGTACTTC	CASSRDRETQYF	many	TRBV6-6	12	TRBJ2-5	.
TGTGCCAGCAGTGCGACAGGGAGGAACACTGAAGCTTTCTTT	CASSATGRNTEAFF	many	TRBV12-3/TRBV12-4	14	TRBJ1-1	TRBD1
TGCAGTGCTAAACCCGGGGGAGTAACGACCCAGTACTTC	CSAKPGGVTTQYF	many	TRBV20-1	13	TRBJ2-5	.
TGTGCCAGCCACTTCACCGGACGGACGAACACTGAAGCTTTCTTT	CASHFTGRTNTEAFF	many	TRBV12-3/TRBV12-4	15	TRBJ1-1	.
TGCGCCAGCAGCTTGACCTCGACAGGTCAAGAGACCCAGTACTTC	CASSLTSTGQETQYF	many	TRBV5-1	15	TRBJ2-5	.
TGCGCCAGCAGCTTGAGCAGGGTTCACACTGAAGCTTTCTTT	CASSLSRVHTEAFF	many	TRBV5-1	14	TRBJ1-1	.
TGTGCCAGCAGGAAAGGGGGTCAGGGACAGCCCCAGCATTTT	CASRKGGQGQPQHF	many	TRBV28	14	TRBJ1-5	.
TGTGCCAGCCGGAAGGGTGCCGGGGAGCTGTTTTTT	CASRKGAGELFF	many	TRBV27	12	TRBJ2-2	.
TGTGCCACCAGCACCCCGGGACAACCTAGCACAGATACGCAGTATTTT	CATSTPGQPSTDTQYF	few	TRBV15	16	TRBJ2-3	.
TGTGCCAGCAGACCCCTGACCGGGACTAGCGACACCGGGGAGCTGTTTTTT	CASRPLTGTSDTGELFF	few	TRBV27	17	TRBJ2-2	TRBD2
TGCGCCAGCAGCCCAGCAGGTGCGGGGATTGGGGACATTCAGTACTTC	CASSPAGAGIGDIQYF	many	TRBV5-1	16	TRBJ2-4	.
TGTGCCTGCAATGAGCAGTTCTTC	CACNEQFF	.	TRBV30	8	TRBJ2-1	.
TGTGCCAGCAGCTTATCCACCCCAGACTACGAGCAGTACTTC	CASSLSTPDYEQYF	few	TRBV7-8	14	TRBJ2-7	.
TGTGCCAGCAGTTCCCCAGGGGGGCGCGTCACCGGGGAGCTGTTTTTT	CASSSPGGRVTGELFF	few	TRBV27	16	TRBJ2-2	.
TGTGCCAGCAGACCAAGCGGGAGGACCTACAATGAGCAGTTCTTC	CASRPSGRTYNEQFF	many	TRBV6-1	15	TRBJ2-1	TRBD2
TGCGCCAGCAGCTTGAGGGGACAGGGTGACACTGAAGCTTTCTTT	CASSLRGQGDTEAFF	.	TRBV5-1	15	TRBJ1-1	TRBD1
TGTGCCAGCAGCCCGGGGACAGGGGTAGAGACCCAGTACTTC	CASSPGTGVETQYF	few	TRBV28	14	TRBJ2-5	TRBD1
TGTGCCAGCAGCTTACGGTCCCAGGACATGGCCTACACCTTC	CASSLRSQDMAYTF	few	TRBV7-2	14	TRBJ1-2	.